These 29 T cell receptor beta chains originate from one sample sequenced in a study of shared clonotypes between healthy human individuals. Profiling relied on immunoSEQ multiplex PCR, and the TCRdb table lists in-frame clones only, not all of them. The table has about 580,000 clones, 95% to 98% seen once. Positively selected for CCR7, the CD45RO-negative cells used as naive CD8 cells excluded terminally differentiated effector memory CD45RA+ cells. Sequencing input: naive CD8+ T cells sorted from blood. The origin of the receptors is a man aged 25 to 40 in good health.

About this clone: Other DNA variants within this sample encode the same CDR3. J is TRBJ2-1 and V is TRBV7-9, with 9 bases that match TRBD2. The CDR3 runs 15 residues. Per germline, CDR1 SEHNR and CDR2 FQNEAQ (reference sequence). Unmatched junction bases numbered 7, after V lost 3 bases and J lost 7 bases. The CDR3 sequence: CASSLASGTLNEQFF. CDR3 DNA sequence: TGTGCCAGCAGCTTGGCTAGCGGGACCCTGAATGAGCAGTTCTTC. The complete variable domain, with remaining parts taken from reference TRBV7-9 and TRBJ2-1, reads DTGVSQNPRHKITKRGQNVTFRCDPISEHNRLYWYRQTLGQGPEFLTYFQNEAQLEKSRLLSDRFSAERPKGSFSTLEIQRTEQGDSAMYLCASSLASGTLNEQFFGPGTRLTVL.

This chain uses TRBV9 with TRBJ2-2, with 7 bases identical to TRBD1. The germline V gene encodes CDR1 SGDLS and CDR2 YYNGEE. J was trimmed by 2 bases and V by 1 base; bases with no gene match: 26. The CDR3 runs to 23 residues. CDR3 nucleotide sequence: TGTGCCAGCAGCGTATTCGGTTCATCGGTCGTCGGGAAAGGGGGCACAAACACCGGGGAGCTGTTTTTT. Amino acid sequence: CASSVFGSSVVGKGGTNTGELFF.

The chain combines TRBV2 with TRBJ1-2, with 7 bases identical to TRBD1. J gave up 7 bases and V 4 bases, and 3 bases lay outside the gene matches. CDR3 length: 12 amino acids. From germline, CDR1 is SNHLY and CDR2 FYNNEI. The CDR3 DNA reads as TGTGCCAGCAGTGGGGACAGAGCTGGCTACACCTTC. It specifies CASSGDRAGYTF.

The chain uses TRBV5-1 and TRBJ2-2, with D unresolved. Deletions cut 2 bases from V and 7 bases from J, with 6 bases between. CDR3 length: 12 residues. Germline V gene lookup returns CDR1 SGHRS and CDR2 YFSETQ. The CDR3 is CASSFDNGELFF. The CDR3 coding sequence is TGCGCCAGCAGCTTCGACAACGGGGAGCTGTTTTTT.

This sequence joins TRBV9 and TRBJ2-7; D unclear. The CDR3 runs to 13 residues. V lost 4 bases and J lost 2, with 10 bases in between. Germline V gene data show CDR1 as SGDLS and CDR2 as YYNGEE. The CDR3 DNA is TGTGCCAGCAGCTTAGGACCTACCTACGAGCAGTACTTC. Protein sequence: CASSLGPTYEQYF.

This clone was counted only a few times. The chain combines TRBV18 with TRBJ1-4, with D perhaps matching TRBD1 (6 bases). Germline V gene sequence: CDR1 KGHSH, CDR2 LQKENI. V gave up 3 bases and J gave up 7 bases, with 15 bases separating them. The CDR3 is made up of 15 amino acids. The CDR3 coding sequence is TGTGCCAGCTCACCTCCGGGGGGGCGAGGTGAAAAACTGTTTTTT. This gives the protein CASSPPGGRGEKLFF.

The chain carries TRBV27 and TRBJ1-1, with D tentatively TRBD1 (6 bases). From germline, CDR1 is MNHEY and CDR2 SMNVEV (reference sequence). The CDR3 is 13 residues long. The V end lost 5 bases, the J end lost 4 bases, and 11 bases lay between the germline ends. Here the CDR3 DNA reads TGTGCCAGCAGTATACTGGGGGCCACTGAAGCTTTCTTT. Translating it yields CASSILGATEAFF.

The CDR3 sequence: CSARGSGRYNEQFF. CDR3 nucleotides: TGCAGCGCCCGCGGTAGCGGGAGGTACAATGAGCAGTTCTTC. This chain links TRBV29-1 with TRBJ2-1, with TRBD2 identical over 10 bases. V was clipped by 7 bases and J by 4 bases; unmatched bases: 7. This CDR3 comprises 14 residues. Germline loops: CDR1 SQVTM, CDR2 ANQGSEA.

V gene TRBV4-3 combines with J gene TRBJ1-4; 7 bases are shared with TRBD1. The CDR3 sequence is 16 residues long. J was trimmed by 8 bases and V by 3 bases; bases with no gene match: 12. Germline-derived CDR1 and CDR2 are LGHNA and YSLEER. The CDR3 DNA is TGCGCCAGCAGCCAGGTTCGACAGGGCGTATGGGAAAAACTGTTTTTT. This encodes CASSQVRQGVWEKLFF.

A single count supports this clone. This sequence joins TRBV5-1 and TRBJ1-1; D is ambiguous. From germline, CDR1 is SGHRS and CDR2 YFSETQ. The CDR3 length is 17 residues. Trimming pared 4 bases from V and 3 bases from J, leaving 22 bases between. CDR3 amino acids: CASSQDPDRSFDTEAFF. CDR3 sequence (DNA): TGCGCCAGCAGCCAAGACCCGGACCGGAGTTTCGACACTGAAGCTTTCTTT.

CDR3 coding DNA: TGTGCCAGCAGTTTTTCCAGACAGGCCGAGCAGTACTTC. Protein sequence: CASSFSRQAEQYF. The chain is built from TRBV27 and TRBJ2-7; D might be TRBD1 (6 bases). The CDR3 is 13 amino acids. CDR1 is MNHEY, CDR2 SMNVEV, per germline (reference sequence). V was pared by 3 bases and J by 6 bases, with 12 bases between.

The chain combines TRBV13 with TRBJ1-3; no clear D gene. Germline values: CDR1 PRHDT, CDR2 FYEKMQ (reference sequence). Trimming removed 5 bases from V and 0 bases from J, with 14 bases in between. This CDR3 comprises 16 residues. The CDR3 DNA sequence: TGTGCCAGCAGCACCCCGGAGAGCCGCTCTGGAAACACCATATATTTT. Translation gives CASSTPESRSGNTIYF. Drawing the rest from reference TRBV13 and TRBJ1-3, the complete variable domain is AAGVIQSPRHLIKEKRETATLKCYPIPRHDTVYWYQQGPGQDPQFLISFYEKMQSDKGSIPDRFSAQQFSDYHSELNMSSLELGDSALYFCASSTPESRSGNTIYFGEGSWLTVV.

The chain employs TRBV28 and TRBJ2-7, with 14 bases identical to TRBD2. CDR3 size: 17 residues. Germline V gene sequence: CDR1 MDHEN, CDR2 SYDVKM. After removal of 5 bases from V and 3 bases from J, the junction contained 9 bases not matched to a gene. The CDR3 is CASSITGTSGRLYEQYF. CDR3 DNA sequence: TGTGCCAGCAGTATAACCGGGACTAGCGGGAGACTCTACGAGCAGTACTTC.

The CDR3, as DNA: TGCGCCAGCAGCCAAGTCCGGGATCCTAACTATGGCTACACCTTC. This codes for CASSQVRDPNYGYTF. The chain combines TRBV4-1 with TRBJ1-2; no reliable D call. V lost 1 base to trimming and J lost 0 bases, with 9 bases between them. The CDR3 is made up of 15 amino acids. Per germline, CDR1 MGHRA and CDR2 YSYEKL.

The chain employs TRBV29-1 and TRBJ2-1, with a tentative D call TRBD1 (6 bases). CDR1 is SQVTM and CDR2 is ANQGSEA in the germline V gene. Trimming removed 1 base at V and 9 bases at J, with 16 bases between. There are 14 residues in the CDR3. The CDR3 DNA is TGCAGCGTTGAAGCAGGGGAGTTTTTGGGTGAGCAGTTCTTC. Amino acids: CSVEAGEFLGEQFF.

V gene TRBV7-9 combines with J gene TRBJ2-4, with D possibly being TRBD2 (5 bases). The germline gives CDR1 SEHNR, CDR2 FQNEAQ (reference sequence). Trimming left V 4 bases short and J 3 bases short, with 19 bases between. The CDR3 totals 17 residues. As DNA, the CDR3 is TGTGCCAGCAGCTCGTCATACTCGAGGGCCGGCAAAAACATTCAGTACTTC. Translating it yields CASSSSYSRAGKNIQYF.

The CDR3 region is CASSESVGAGNGYTF. CDR3 sequence (DNA): TGTGCCAGCAGTGAGTCTGTGGGGGCAGGGAATGGCTACACCTTC. This chain links TRBV2 with TRBJ1-2; perhaps TRBD1 as D (6 bases). Germline V gene lookup returns CDR1 SNHLY and CDR2 FYNNEI. The CDR3 length is 15 residues. The germline V and J ends were trimmed by 3 bases and 6 bases, with 17 bases remaining between them.

This chain connects TRBV27 to TRBJ2-1, with D unclear. This CDR3 has 15 residues. Germline values: CDR1 MNHEY, CDR2 SMNVEV (reference sequence). The ends were cut back, 1 base at V and 0 bases at J, with 7 bases in the middle. CDR3 DNA sequence: TGTGCCAGCAGTTTATTGTCTAGCTCCTACAATGAGCAGTTCTTC. It encodes CASSLLSSSYNEQFF.

The chain links TRBV18 to TRBJ2-7; D ambiguous. Trimming pared 1 base from V and 0 bases from J, leaving 10 bases between. Germline loops: CDR1 KGHSH, CDR2 LQKENI. The CDR3 is 15 amino acids. DNA of the CDR3: TGTGCCAGCTCACCACTCCACCAGCGCTCCTACGAGCAGTACTTC. Translating it yields CASSPLHQRSYEQYF.

This clone is a singleton in its sample. Other DNA sequences in the sample encode the same CDR3. The gene calls are TRBV9 and TRBJ2-7; 8 nucleotides align to TRBD2. CDR1 and CDR2 from the germline V gene are SGDLS and YYNGEE. The CDR3 contains 14 residues. V trimming: 2 bases; J trimming: 3 bases; junction bases outside the gene matches: 4. As DNA, the CDR3 is TGTGCCAGCAGCGTGACCGGGACTAGCTACGAGCAGTACTTC. Its translation: CASSVTGTSYEQYF.

The V gene is TRBV6-5, the J gene TRBJ1-1; D unresolved. This CDR3 has 13 residues. Germline assignment: CDR1 MNHEY and CDR2 SVGAGI. Trimming pared 7 bases from V and 3 bases from J, leaving 12 bases between. CDR3 nucleotides: TGTGCCAGCACCAGAGCGGGTGACACTGAAGCTTTCTTT. It yields the protein CASTRAGDTEAFF.

The chain uses TRBV5-6 and TRBJ2-3; unclear D gene. The CDR3 is 12 amino acids. V was shortened by 0 bases and J by 6 bases, with 5 bases between the two germline ends. Germline V lookup: CDR1 SGHDT, CDR2 YYEEEE. This chain's CDR3 is CASSLESDTQYF. CDR3 nucleotide sequence: TGTGCCAGCAGCTTGGAATCGGATACGCAGTATTTT.

This clone was seen once. CDR3 sequence: CASSGTIWDTGELFF. CDR3 in DNA: TGTGCCAGCAGCGGGACAATATGGGACACCGGGGAGCTGTTTTTT. J is TRBJ2-2 and V is TRBV9, with a tentative D call TRBD1 (5 bases). The CDR3 extends over 15 amino acids. Germline CDR1 SGDLS, CDR2 YYNGEE. Between the trimmed V and J ends, which lost 3 bases and 3 bases, there was a span of 12 bases.

The V gene is TRBV9, the J gene TRBJ2-7, with 8 positions matching TRBD2. V gave up 3 bases and J gave up 4 bases; unmatched junction bases: 6. This CDR3 spans 14 amino acids. The germline V gene has CDR1 SGDLS and CDR2 YYNGEE. Here the CDR3 reads CASSAGTRRYEQYF. The CDR3 bases are TGTGCCAGCAGCGCCGGGACTAGGAGATACGAGCAGTACTTC.

The rearrangement uses TRBV11-2 and TRBJ2-3, with a possible D match to TRBD1 (6 bases). Germline loops: CDR1 SGHAT, CDR2 FQNNGV. CDR3 length: 15 residues. V was trimmed by 1 base and J by 3 bases, leaving 11 bases between them. CDR3 coding DNA: TGTGCCAGCAGCTTAGCCAGGGGCGGAACAGATACGCAGTATTTT. Its protein is CASSLARGGTDTQYF.

This chain connects TRBV27 to TRBJ1-1; 9 nucleotides match TRBD1. CDR1 is MNHEY and CDR2 is SMNVEV in the germline V gene (reference sequence). J lost 4 bases, V lost 6 bases, and 15 bases had no gene match. CDR3 size: 17 residues. CDR3 amino acids: CASRVGTGIAGVTEAFF. CDR3 DNA sequence: TGTGCCAGCAGGGTTGGGACAGGGATCGCGGGTGTCACTGAAGCTTTCTTT.

The V call is TRBV7-2, the J call TRBJ2-1; D may be TRBD1 (6 bases). V lost 6 bases and J lost 4, with 10 bases in between. The CDR3 covers 13 residues. The V gene's germline CDR1 is SGHTA and CDR2 FQGNSA. CDR3 amino acids: CASRPRGYNEQFF. In DNA, the CDR3 is TGTGCCAGCAGGCCTAGGGGGTACAATGAGCAGTTCTTC. Variable domain in full (rest from reference TRBV7-2 and TRBJ2-1): GAGVSQSPSNKVTEKGKDVELRCDPISGHTALYWYRQSLGQGLEFLIYFQGNSAPDKSGLPSDRFSAERTGGSVSTLTIQRTQQEDSAVYLCASRPRGYNEQFFGPGTRLTVL.

The rearrangement links TRBV5-1 to TRBJ1-5, with a tentative D call TRBD1 (5 bases). Germline-derived CDR1 and CDR2 are SGHRS and YFSETQ. The CDR3 length is 19 residues. V lost 3 bases, J lost 3 bases, and 25 bases lay in between. The DNA for the CDR3 is TGCGCCAGCAGCTCACTCGCGCATTGGGGGGAATGGCCCAATCAGCCCCAGCATTTT. Residues: CASSSLAHWGEWPNQPQHF. The full variable domain, its missing parts supplied by reference TRBV5-1 and TRBJ1-5, is KAGVTQTPRYLIKTRGQQVTLSCSPISGHRSVSWYQQTPGQGLQFLFEYFSETQRNKGNFPGRFSGRQFSNSRSEMNVSTLELGDSALYLCASSSLAHWGEWPNQPQHFGDGTRLSIL.

The chain carries TRBV7-2 and TRBJ2-1; D is unclear. Germline values: CDR1 SGHTA, CDR2 FQGNSA. V dropped 2 bases and J dropped 2 bases, with 7 bases sitting between them. The CDR3 spans 14 residues. In nucleotides, the CDR3 is TGTGCCAGCAGCTTATTGAATGCCTACAATGAGCAGTTCTTC. This codes for CASSLLNAYNEQFF.